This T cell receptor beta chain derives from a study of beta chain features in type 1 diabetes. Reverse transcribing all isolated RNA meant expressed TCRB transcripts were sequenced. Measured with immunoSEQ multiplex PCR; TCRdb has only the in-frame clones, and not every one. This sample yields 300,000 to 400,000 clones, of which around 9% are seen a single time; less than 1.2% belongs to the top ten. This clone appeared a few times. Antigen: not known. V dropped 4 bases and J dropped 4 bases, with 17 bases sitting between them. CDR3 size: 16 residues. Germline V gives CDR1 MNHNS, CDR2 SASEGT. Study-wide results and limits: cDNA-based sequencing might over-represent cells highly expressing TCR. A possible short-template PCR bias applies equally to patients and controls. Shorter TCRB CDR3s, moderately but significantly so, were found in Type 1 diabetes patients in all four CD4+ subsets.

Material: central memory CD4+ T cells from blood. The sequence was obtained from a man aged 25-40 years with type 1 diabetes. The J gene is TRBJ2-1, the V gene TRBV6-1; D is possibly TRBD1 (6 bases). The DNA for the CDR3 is TGTGCCAGCAGTGCCTCCGGCAGGGGATATTACAATGAGCAGTTCTTC. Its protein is CASSASGRGYYNEQFF.